Shown below are 27 T cell receptor beta chains from a single sample sequenced in a study of beta chain features in type 1 diabetes (dated by TCRdb to between 2018 and 2020). Receptor libraries were prepared by the immunoSEQ multiplex PCR assay. All of the isolated RNA was reverse transcribed with the High Capacity cDNA Reverse Transcription Kit, so expressed TCRB transcripts were sequenced. Here the immuneACCESS table is served through TCRdb, limited to in-frame sequences with V and J called. Missing clones are a known gap in these copies; in checked studies unresolved V genes cover under half, and the rest lacks a known reason. The sample table contains approximately 100,000 clones; only one count was recorded for 30% to 50% of them. The top ten clones comprise about 0.07% of the sample. Input material: stem cell memory CD4+ T cells from blood. Reading the label with the study, this specimen's cell subset or site is: stem cell-like memory CD4+ T cells. Receptors originate from a woman under 30 in good health.

In its sample, this clone was seen a few times. The chain couples TRBV18 to TRBJ2-7, with TRBD1 identical over 10 bases. The CDR3 extends over 16 amino acids. V was pared by 1 base and J by 4 bases, with 7 bases of the junction left unmatched. The V gene's germline CDR1 is KGHSH and CDR2 LQKENI. In DNA form, the CDR3 reads TGTGCCAGCTCACCACGTCCGGGACAGGGGAAGTACGAGCAGTACTTC. It specifies CASSPRPGQGKYEQYF.

The chain carries TRBV7-2 and TRBJ1-5; no clear D. V gave up 1 base and J gave up 3 bases, with 7 bases separating them. The CDR3 spans 14 residues. Germline V CDR1 and CDR2: SGHTA, FQGNSA. The CDR3 spells CASSLVQVNQPQHF. For the CDR3, the DNA is TGTGCCAGCAGCTTAGTCCAGGTCAATCAGCCCCAGCATTTT.

The V and J genes are TRBV5-1 and TRBJ2-5; 7 bases agree with TRBD1. From germline, CDR1 is SGHRS and CDR2 YFSETQ. Germline trimming cut 4 bases from V and 4 bases from J; bases unmatched to any gene: 4. The CDR3 length is 13 residues. CDR3 in amino acids: CASSPGTVETQYF. CDR3 DNA sequence: TGCGCCAGCAGCCCGGGGACAGTAGAGACCCAGTACTTC.

CDR3 residues: CASSLVEGAMVTEAFF. Written as DNA, the CDR3 is TGCGCCAGCAGCTTGGTCGAGGGGGCAATGGTCACTGAAGCTTTCTTT. The chain has TRBV5-1 and TRBJ1-1, with 7 nucleotides matching TRBD1. The trim removed 0 bases at V and 4 bases at J, leaving 9 bases unmatched. In germline, CDR1 is SGHRS, CDR2 YFSETQ. The CDR3 length is 16 residues. The full variable domain, completed using reference TRBV5-1 and TRBJ1-1, is KAGVTQTPRYLIKTRGQQVTLSCSPISGHRSVSWYQQTPGQGLQFLFEYFSETQRNKGNFPGRFSGRQFSNSRSEMNVSTLELGDSALYLCASSLVEGAMVTEAFFGQGTRLTVV.

The chain recombines TRBV28 with TRBJ2-7; D might be TRBD1 (6 bases). Germline values: CDR1 MDHEN, CDR2 SYDVKM. The CDR3 spans 13 residues. V was trimmed by 8 bases and J by 2 bases, leaving 13 bases between them. CDR3 sequence: CASRSQGPYEQYF. The DNA for the CDR3 is TGTGCCAGCCGTTCACAGGGTCCCTACGAGCAGTACTTC. The variable domain in full, completed from reference TRBV28 and TRBJ2-7, reads DVKVTQSSRYLVKRTGEKVFLECVQDMDHENMFWYRQDPGLGLRLIYFSYDVKMKEKGDIPEGYSVSREKKERFSLILESASTNQTSMYLCASRSQGPYEQYFGPGTRLTVT.

The CDR3: CASSSGTGIYEQYF. In DNA form, the CDR3 reads TGTGCCAGCAGTTCCGGGACAGGGATCTACGAGCAGTACTTC. The chain joins TRBV6-5 to TRBJ2-7; TRBD1 agrees at 9 bases. Trimming took 4 bases from V and 3 from J; bases not matched to a gene: 4. The CDR3 covers 14 residues. Germline CDR1 is MNHEY and CDR2 is SVGAGI.

There are a few counts of this clone. The CDR3 region is CASTTPRDRGENEQFF. Here the CDR3 DNA reads TGTGCCAGTACGACGCCGCGGGACAGGGGTGAGAATGAGCAGTTCTTC. The chain links TRBV19 to TRBJ2-1, with 10 bases lining up with TRBD1. Germline CDR1 reads LNHDA; CDR2 reads SQIVND (reference sequence). The V segment lost 7 bases and the J segment 7 bases; nucleotides outside the gene matches: 13. This CDR3 is 16 amino acids long.

This clone has more than one count but fewer than ten. The chain joins TRBV29-1 to TRBJ2-7, with a weak D call TRBD2 (5 bases). Per germline, CDR1 SQVTM and CDR2 ANQGSEA. The CDR3 loop spans 14 amino acids. V was trimmed by 5 bases and J by 2 bases, leaving 16 bases between them. The CDR3 DNA reads as TGCAGCGTTCGTCCCCGGGAAGGACCCTACGAGCAGTACTTC. Amino acid sequence: CSVRPREGPYEQYF.

The V and J genes are TRBV14 and TRBJ2-6; the D is unclear. Germline V gene sequence: CDR1 SGHDN, CDR2 FVKESK. V lost 1 base to trimming and J lost 0 bases, with 10 bases between them. The CDR3 extends over 17 amino acids. CDR3 nucleotide sequence: TGTGCCAGCAGCCAAGGTTATAGTAACTCTGGGGCCAACGTCCTGACTTTC. Its protein is CASSQGYSNSGANVLTF.

The J gene is TRBJ1-1, the V gene TRBV18; 7 bases are a match to TRBD1. Germline trimming cut 5 bases from V and 5 bases from J; bases unmatched to any gene: 11. Germline values: CDR1 KGHSH, CDR2 LQKENI. The CDR3 has 15 amino acids. CDR3 nucleotide sequence: TGTGCCAGCTCATCATTAACAGGGGTGTGGACTGAAGCTTTCTTT. Translating it yields CASSSLTGVWTEAFF.

The table lists this clone with a count of one. V usage is TRBV4-3 and J usage is TRBJ2-3; 8 bases line up with TRBD2. Per germline, CDR1 LGHNA and CDR2 YSLEER. Unmatched junction bases numbered 11, after V lost 4 bases and J lost 5 bases. This CDR3 region has 16 residues. The CDR3 protein is CASSPSGIAGRDTQYF. The CDR3 region has the DNA TGCGCCAGCAGCCCTTCCGGAATAGCGGGAAGAGATACGCAGTATTTT.

J is TRBJ1-2 and V is TRBV5-1, with 7 bases fitting TRBD1. CDR1 SGHRS and CDR2 YFSETQ come from the germline V gene. The CDR3 has 16 residues. The J segment lost 4 bases and the V segment lost 2 bases, leaving 11 bases of the junction unmatched. The CDR3 sequence: CASSFRKGARSYGYTF. The DNA of the CDR3 is TGCGCCAGCAGCTTCAGGAAGGGGGCGCGGAGCTATGGCTACACCTTC.

This chain's CDR3 is CASSPWRAILNTDTQYF. DNA of the CDR3: TGCGCCAGCAGCCCTTGGAGGGCGATCTTAAACACAGATACGCAGTATTTT. The rearrangement joins TRBV5-1 to TRBJ2-3; D is perhaps TRBD2 (6 bases). V lost 4 bases to trimming and J lost 2 bases, with 20 bases between them. Germline assignment: CDR1 SGHRS and CDR2 YFSETQ. This CDR3 has 17 amino acids.

V usage is TRBV5-1 and J usage is TRBJ1-5; 9 bases fit TRBD1. The CDR3 covers 15 residues. The V gene's germline CDR1 is SGHRS and CDR2 YFSETQ. The junction had 4 bases not matched to a gene; V was cut back by 0 bases and J by 6 bases. The CDR3 bases are TGCGCCAGCAGCTTGGCTGGGACAGGGACTCAGCCCCAGCATTTT. Its protein product is CASSLAGTGTQPQHF.

V gene TRBV28 combines with J gene TRBJ1-4; 7 positions match TRBD1. The CDR3 contains 15 residues. J lost 7 bases, V lost 6 bases, and 11 bases had no gene match. Germline values: CDR1 MDHEN, CDR2 SYDVKM. The CDR3 DNA reads as TGTGCCAGCAGGGGTACAACGACAGGGTCTGAAAAACTGTTTTTT. Translation: CASRGTTTGSEKLFF.

A few counts support this clone. The J gene is TRBJ1-1, the V gene TRBV11-2; TRBD1 is a possible D gene (5 bases). The V gene lost 2 bases and the J gene lost 1 base, with 11 bases spanning the gap. The CDR3 length is 15 residues. CDR1 and CDR2 (germline): SGHAT, FQNNGV. The CDR3 DNA reads as TGTGCCAGCAGCTTATCCGGACAAAGGAACACTGAAGCTTTCTTT. This codes for CASSLSGQRNTEAFF.

This chain links TRBV12-5 with TRBJ2-5; a weak D match, TRBD1 (6 bases). CDR1 and CDR2 (germline): LGHNT, FRNRAP. This CDR3 is 16 amino acids long. V dropped 0 bases and J dropped 5 bases, with 16 bases sitting between them. CDR3 sequence (DNA): TGTGCTAGTGGTTTGGTAACTGGCAGGGGCGGGGAGACCCAGTACTTC. It is translated as CASGLVTGRGGETQYF.

This clone was observed a few times. The rearrangement joins TRBV20-1 to TRBJ1-1, with a weak D call TRBD1 (6 bases). In germline, CDR1 is DFQATT, CDR2 SNEGSKA (reference sequence). Trimming took 5 bases from V and 7 from J, leaving 11 bases between them. The CDR3 totals 11 residues. The CDR3: CSASQGNEAFF. The DNA for the CDR3 is TGCAGTGCTTCACAGGGAAATGAAGCTTTCTTT.

This clone occurred a few times. This chain connects TRBV5-1 to TRBJ2-3; D call uncertain. This CDR3 contains 15 residues. The germline gives CDR1 SGHRS, CDR2 YFSETQ. Trimming stripped 0 bases from V and 3 bases from J, with 11 bases between. The CDR3, as DNA: TGCGCCAGCAGCTTGGACGGGTATGGGACAGATACGCAGTATTTT. Amino acid sequence: CASSLDGYGTDTQYF.

V gene TRBV18 combines with J gene TRBJ2-1; 11 bases match TRBD2. Germline trimming cut 3 bases from V and 7 bases from J; bases unmatched to any gene: 8. The CDR3 loop spans 16 amino acids. CDR1 and CDR2 (germline): KGHSH, LQKENI. CDR3 region: CASSPQDVAGGNEQFF. The CDR3 bases are TGTGCCAGCTCACCCCAAGATGTAGCGGGAGGGAATGAGCAGTTCTTC.

This chain connects TRBV30 to TRBJ1-5, with TRBD1 identical over 10 bases. Germline trimming cut 8 bases from V and 2 bases from J; bases unmatched to any gene: 3. CDR3 size: 13 residues. The V gene's germline CDR1 is GTSNPN and CDR2 SVGIG (reference sequence). CDR3 in amino acids: CALGQGGNQPQHF. In DNA form, the CDR3 reads TGTGCCCTCGGACAGGGGGGCAATCAGCCCCAGCATTTT.

The V call is TRBV27, the J call TRBJ1-2; D might be TRBD1 (5 bases). V lost 3 bases, J lost 8 bases, and 13 bases lay in between. Germline V lookup: CDR1 MNHEY, CDR2 SMNVEV (reference sequence). This CDR3 region has 13 residues. The CDR3, as DNA: TGTGCCAGCAGTTTCAGCAGGGCCTACGGCTACACCTTC. As protein: CASSFSRAYGYTF.

J is TRBJ2-3 and V is TRBV5-1; 12 bases align to TRBD1. The CDR3 is made up of 16 amino acids. Germline V lookup: CDR1 SGHRS, CDR2 YFSETQ. V trimming: 4 bases; J trimming: 6 bases; junction bases outside the gene matches: 9. CDR3 coding DNA: TGCGCCAGCAGCGCGGGGTGGGGACAGGGGGCCGATACGCAGTATTTT. It specifies CASSAGWGQGADTQYF.

V is TRBV7-2 and J is TRBJ2-1; 10 nucleotides line up with TRBD2. The length of the CDR3 is 13 residues. With V trimmed by 1 base and J by 13 bases, 4 bases remained unmatched. Germline V lookup: CDR1 SGHTA, CDR2 FQGNSA. CDR3 in DNA: TGTGCCAGCAGCTTAGTCCTAGCGGGAGTCCAGTTCTTC. It encodes CASSLVLAGVQFF.

This clone was recorded once. The chain is built from TRBV7-2 and TRBJ2-5, with D perhaps matching TRBD2 (6 bases). Germline-derived CDR1 and CDR2 are SGHTA and FQGNSA. V was clipped by 3 bases and J by 4 bases, with 15 bases between them. The CDR3 runs to 15 residues. The CDR3 sequence is CASSFQGGIGETQYF. Written as DNA, the CDR3 is TGTGCCAGCAGCTTTCAGGGCGGGATTGGAGAGACCCAGTACTTC. The whole variable domain, filled in from reference TRBV7-2 and TRBJ2-5, reads GAGVSQSPSNKVTEKGKDVELRCDPISGHTALYWYRQSLGQGLEFLIYFQGNSAPDKSGLPSDRFSAERTGGSVSTLTIQRTQQEDSAVYLCASSFQGGIGETQYFGPGTRLLVL.

The chain uses TRBV6-5 and TRBJ1-2, with D maybe TRBD1 (6 bases). The CDR3 covers 11 residues. The germline V and J ends were trimmed by 10 bases and 5 bases, with 11 bases remaining between them. CDR1 MNHEY and CDR2 SVGAGI come from the germline V gene. CDR3 in amino acids: CATHTGYGYTF. The DNA of the CDR3 is TGTGCCACCCATACAGGGTATGGCTACACCTTC.

This clone was detected only a few times. The gene calls are TRBV5-1 and TRBJ2-1; TRBD2 agrees at 16 bases. CDR1 is SGHRS and CDR2 is YFSETQ in the germline V gene. Unmatched junction bases numbered 10, after V lost 5 bases and J lost 8 bases. This CDR3 comprises 17 residues. The CDR3, as DNA: TGCGCCAGCAGTCTCGGGACTAGCGGGAGGGCGATGGATGAGCAGTTCTTC. Protein sequence: CASSLGTSGRAMDEQFF.